This T cell receptor (beta chain) was recorded in a study of T-cell memory formation after mild COVID-19. V dropped 7 bases and J dropped 3 bases, with 8 bases sitting between them. Germline values: CDR1 SGHVS, CDR2 FQNEAQ. This CDR3 has 12 residues. MiXCR, applied by TCRdb to the 5' RACE reads, yields one record per CDR3 protein. This sample has some 150,000 distinct CDR3 sequences, with 13% to 15% found just once. Study outcomes and limitations: Researchers found some responding clones in pre-infection memory, a sign that cross-reactive memory joined.

Details on this clonotype: Its target is unknown.

This chain uses TRBV7-8 with TRBJ2-3; D unresolved. Sequencing was carried out using PBMCs or a T cell subset sorted from them (not recorded which). The clonotype comes from an adult woman who had mild COVID-19 (a few samples of this study predate the infection). Cell type and time point are not known. The CDR3 DNA reads TGTGCCAGCACCATGGCTACAGATACGCAGTATTTT. The encoded protein is CASTMATDTQYF.